This T cell receptor (beta chain) was documented in a study of blood T cells in healthy people across ages. The CDR3 has 13 residues. Germline-derived CDR1 and CDR2 are DFQATT and SNEGSKA (reference sequence). Trimming took off 5 bases at V and 0 bases at J, with 10 bases between the two ends. It was with a sample-barcoded 5' primer and a J-beta primer mix that a second PCR of roughly 6 to 12 cycles was run. From the 5' RACE reads, TCRdb called clonotypes with MiXCR, one entry per CDR3 protein. The sample shows 780,000 or so distinct CDR3 sequences, roughly 50% of them seen only once. This sequence joins TRBV20-1 and TRBJ2-5; no definite D call. The sequencing input was blood. This TCR came from a man older than 75 in good health. Here the CDR3 DNA reads TGCAGTGCTCCTCCAAGTCACCAAGAGACCCAGTACTTC. Residues: CSAPPSHQETQYF.